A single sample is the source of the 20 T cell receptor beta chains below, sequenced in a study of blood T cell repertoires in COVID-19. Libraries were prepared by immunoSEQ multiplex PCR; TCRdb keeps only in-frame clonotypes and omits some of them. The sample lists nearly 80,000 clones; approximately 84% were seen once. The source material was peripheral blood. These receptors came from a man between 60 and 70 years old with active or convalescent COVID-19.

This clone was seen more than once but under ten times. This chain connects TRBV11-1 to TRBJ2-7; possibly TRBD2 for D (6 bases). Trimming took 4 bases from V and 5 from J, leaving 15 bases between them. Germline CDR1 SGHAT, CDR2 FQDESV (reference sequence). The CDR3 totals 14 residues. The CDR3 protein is CASSSPKGRNEQYF. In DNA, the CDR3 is TGTGCCAGCAGCTCTCCGAAGGGGAGGAACGAGCAGTACTTC.

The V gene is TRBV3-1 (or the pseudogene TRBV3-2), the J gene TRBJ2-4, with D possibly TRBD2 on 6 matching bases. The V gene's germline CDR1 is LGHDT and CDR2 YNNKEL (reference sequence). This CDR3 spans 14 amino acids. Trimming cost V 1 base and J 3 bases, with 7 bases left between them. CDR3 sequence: CASSQVGGKNIQYF. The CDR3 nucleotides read TGTGCCAGCAGCCAAGTGGGGGGCAAAAACATTCAGTACTTC.

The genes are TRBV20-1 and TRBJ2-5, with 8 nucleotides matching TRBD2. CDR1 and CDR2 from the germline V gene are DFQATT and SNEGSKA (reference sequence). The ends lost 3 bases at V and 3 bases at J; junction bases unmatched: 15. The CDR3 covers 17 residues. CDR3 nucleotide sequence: TGCAGTGCTAGTGCCCCTCTCGGGAGGGGAGGAAAAGAGACCCAGTACTTC. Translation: CSASAPLGRGGKETQYF.

CDR3 in amino acids: CASSLQGAATEAFF. In DNA form, the CDR3 reads TGTGCCAGCAGCCTACAGGGGGCGGCCACTGAAGCTTTCTTT. The chain links TRBV7-2 to TRBJ1-1, with 9 nucleotides matching TRBD1. V was clipped by 5 bases and J by 4 bases; unmatched bases: 5. Germline V gene sequence: CDR1 SGHTA, CDR2 FQGNSA. The CDR3 sequence is 14 residues long.

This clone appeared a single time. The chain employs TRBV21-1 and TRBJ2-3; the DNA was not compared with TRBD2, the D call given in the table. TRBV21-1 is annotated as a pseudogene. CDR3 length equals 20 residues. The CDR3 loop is CASSKGRAAGGPTSTDTQYF. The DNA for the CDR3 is TGTGCCAGCAGCAAAGGCAGGGCAGCGGGGGGGCCCACTAGCACAGATACGCAGTATTTT.

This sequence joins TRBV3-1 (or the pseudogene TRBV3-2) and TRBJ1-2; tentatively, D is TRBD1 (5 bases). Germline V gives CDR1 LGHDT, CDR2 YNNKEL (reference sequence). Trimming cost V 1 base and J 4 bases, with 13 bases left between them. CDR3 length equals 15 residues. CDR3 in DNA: TGTGCCAGCAGCCAAGCCGCGAGGGGAGGCTATGGCTACACCTTC. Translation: CASSQAARGGYGYTF.

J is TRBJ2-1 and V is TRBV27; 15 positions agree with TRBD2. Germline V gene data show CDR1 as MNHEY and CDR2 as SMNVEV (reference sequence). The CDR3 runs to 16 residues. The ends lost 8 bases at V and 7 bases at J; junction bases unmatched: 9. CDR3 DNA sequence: TGTGCCAGCGGGGTTAGGGGGACTAGCGGGGGGAATGAGCAGTTCTTC. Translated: CASGVRGTSGGNEQFF.

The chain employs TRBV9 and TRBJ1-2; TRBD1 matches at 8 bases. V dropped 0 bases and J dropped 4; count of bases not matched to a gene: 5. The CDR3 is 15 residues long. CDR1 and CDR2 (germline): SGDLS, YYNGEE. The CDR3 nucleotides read TGTGCCAGCAGCGTAGAGTTCACAGGGGGCTATGGCTACACCTTC. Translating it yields CASSVEFTGGYGYTF. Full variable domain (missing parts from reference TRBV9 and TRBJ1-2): DSGVTQTPKHLITATGQRVTLRCSPRSGDLSVYWYQQSLDQGLQFLIQYYNGEERAKGNILERFSAQQFPDLHSELNLSSLELGDSALYFCASSVEFTGGYGYTFGSGTRLTVV.

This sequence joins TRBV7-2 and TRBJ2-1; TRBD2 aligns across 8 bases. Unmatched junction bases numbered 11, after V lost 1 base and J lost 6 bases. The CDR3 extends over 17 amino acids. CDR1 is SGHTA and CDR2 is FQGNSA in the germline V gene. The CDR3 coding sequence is TGTGCCAGCAGCTTAGAAGGTTCGGGACTAGGGGCCAATGAGCAGTTCTTC. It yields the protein CASSLEGSGLGANEQFF.

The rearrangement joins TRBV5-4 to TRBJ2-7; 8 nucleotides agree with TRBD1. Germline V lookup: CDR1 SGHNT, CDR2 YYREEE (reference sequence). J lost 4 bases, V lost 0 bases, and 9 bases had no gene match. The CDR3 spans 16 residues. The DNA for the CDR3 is TGTGCCAGCAGCTTGGCGACAGGACAGGGCCTATACGAGCAGTACTTC. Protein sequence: CASSLATGQGLYEQYF.

The CDR3, as DNA: TGTGCCACCTCCCGACAGACAGGGAACACTGAAGCTTTCTTT. Translated: CATSRQTGNTEAFF. J is TRBJ1-1 and V is TRBV14; a possible D gene is TRBD1 (6 bases). Germline CDR1 SGHDN, CDR2 FVKESK. The CDR3 consists of 14 residues. V lost 10 bases, J lost 1 base, and 16 bases lay in between.

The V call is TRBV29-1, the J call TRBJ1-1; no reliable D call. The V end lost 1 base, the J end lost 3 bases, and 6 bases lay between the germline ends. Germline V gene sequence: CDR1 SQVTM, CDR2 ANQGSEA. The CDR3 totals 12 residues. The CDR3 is CSVEGSYTEAFF. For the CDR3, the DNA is TGCAGCGTTGAAGGTAGTTACACTGAAGCTTTCTTT.

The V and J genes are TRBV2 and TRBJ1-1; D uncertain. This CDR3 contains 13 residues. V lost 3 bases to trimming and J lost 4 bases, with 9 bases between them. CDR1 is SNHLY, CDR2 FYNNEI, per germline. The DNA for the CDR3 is TGTGCCAGCAGTGAGGAGGGAGGCACTGAAGCTTTCTTT. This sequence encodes CASSEEGGTEAFF.

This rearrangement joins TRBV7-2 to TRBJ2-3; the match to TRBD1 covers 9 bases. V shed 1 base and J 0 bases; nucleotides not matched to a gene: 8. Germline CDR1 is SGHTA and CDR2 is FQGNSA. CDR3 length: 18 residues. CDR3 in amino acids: CASSLGTGAHISTDTQYF. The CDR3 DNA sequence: TGTGCCAGCAGCTTAGGGACAGGGGCCCATATTAGCACAGATACGCAGTATTTT.

The CDR3 DNA reads as TGCGCCAGCTGCACAATTAGCTCAGGGTTTTCGGAAGAGACCCAGTACTTC. Encoded protein: CASCTISSGFSEETQYF. This sequence joins TRBV10-1 and TRBJ2-5, with D possibly TRBD1 on 5 matching bases. CDR1 is WNHNN and CDR2 is SYGVQD in the germline V gene (reference sequence). V was cut by 8 bases and J by 3 bases, with 25 bases left in between. This CDR3 contains 17 residues.

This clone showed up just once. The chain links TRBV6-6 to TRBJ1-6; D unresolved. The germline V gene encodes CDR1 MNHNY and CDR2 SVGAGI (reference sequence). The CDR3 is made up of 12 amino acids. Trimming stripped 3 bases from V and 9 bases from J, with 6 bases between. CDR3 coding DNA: TGTGCCAGCAGTTATCCCAGTTCACCCCTCCACTTT. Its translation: CASSYPSSPLHF.

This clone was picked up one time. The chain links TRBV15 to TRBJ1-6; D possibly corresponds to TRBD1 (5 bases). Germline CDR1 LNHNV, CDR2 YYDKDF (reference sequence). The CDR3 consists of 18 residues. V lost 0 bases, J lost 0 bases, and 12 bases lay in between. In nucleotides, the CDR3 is TGTGCCACCAGCAGAGATCGGGACTCGAGCTCCTATAATTCACCCCTCCACTTT. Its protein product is CATSRDRDSSSYNSPLHF.

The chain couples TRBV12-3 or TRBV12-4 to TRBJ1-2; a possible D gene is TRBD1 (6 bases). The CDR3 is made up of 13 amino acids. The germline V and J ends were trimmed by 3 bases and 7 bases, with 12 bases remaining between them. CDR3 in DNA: TGTGCCAGCAGTTTTGACAGGCGCTCTGGCTACACCTTC. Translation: CASSFDRRSGYTF.

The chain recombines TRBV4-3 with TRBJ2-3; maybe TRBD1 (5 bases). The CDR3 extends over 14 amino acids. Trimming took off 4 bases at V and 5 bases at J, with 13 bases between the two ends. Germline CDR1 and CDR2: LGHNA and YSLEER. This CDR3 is CASSPEIGVDTQYF. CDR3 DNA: TGCGCCAGCAGCCCGGAGATAGGGGTAGATACGCAGTATTTT.

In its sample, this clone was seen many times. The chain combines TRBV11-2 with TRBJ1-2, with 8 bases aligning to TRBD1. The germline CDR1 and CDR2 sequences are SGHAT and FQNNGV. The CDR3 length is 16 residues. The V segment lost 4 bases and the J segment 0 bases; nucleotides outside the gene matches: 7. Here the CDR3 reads CASSSFDRGANYGYTF. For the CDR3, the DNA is TGTGCCAGCAGCTCCTTCGACAGGGGAGCTAACTATGGCTACACCTTC. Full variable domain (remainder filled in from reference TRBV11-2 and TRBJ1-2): EAGVAQSPRYKIIEKRQSVAFWCNPISGHATLYWYQQILGQGPKLLIQFQNNGVVDDSQLPKDRFSAERLKGVDSTLKIQPAKLEDSAVYLCASSSFDRGANYGYTFGSGTRLTVV.